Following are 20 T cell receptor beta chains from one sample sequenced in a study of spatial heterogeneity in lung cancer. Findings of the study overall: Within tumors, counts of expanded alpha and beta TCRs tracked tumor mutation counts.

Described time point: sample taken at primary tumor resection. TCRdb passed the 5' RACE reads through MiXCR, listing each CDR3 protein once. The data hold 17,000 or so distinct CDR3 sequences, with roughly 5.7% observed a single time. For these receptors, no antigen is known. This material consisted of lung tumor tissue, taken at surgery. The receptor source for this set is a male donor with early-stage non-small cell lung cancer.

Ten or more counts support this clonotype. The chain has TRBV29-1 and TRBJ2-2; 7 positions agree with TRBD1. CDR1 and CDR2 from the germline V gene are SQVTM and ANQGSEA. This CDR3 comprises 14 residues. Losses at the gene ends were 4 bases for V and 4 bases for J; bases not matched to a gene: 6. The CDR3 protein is CSVGLAGGTGELFF. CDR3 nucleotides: TGCAGCGTTGGACTCGCAGGGGGCACCGGGGAGCTGTTTTTT.

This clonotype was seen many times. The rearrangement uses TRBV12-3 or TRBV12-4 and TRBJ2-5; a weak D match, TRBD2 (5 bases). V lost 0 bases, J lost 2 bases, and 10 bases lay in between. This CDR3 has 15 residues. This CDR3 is CASSLALTGQETQYF. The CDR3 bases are TGTGCCAGCAGTTTAGCGCTAACGGGGCAAGAGACCCAGTACTTC.

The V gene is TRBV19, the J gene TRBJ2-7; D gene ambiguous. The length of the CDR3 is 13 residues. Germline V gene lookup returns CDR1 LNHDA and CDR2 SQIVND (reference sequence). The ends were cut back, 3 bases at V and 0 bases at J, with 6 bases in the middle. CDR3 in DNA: TGTGCCAGTAGTATGACTGCCTCCTACGAGCAGTACTTC. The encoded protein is CASSMTASYEQYF. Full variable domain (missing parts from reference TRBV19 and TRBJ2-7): DGGITQSPKYLFRKEGQNVTLSCEQNLNHDAMYWYRQDPGQGLRLIYYSQIVNDFQKGDIAEGYSVSREKKESFPLTVTSAQKNPTAFYLCASSMTASYEQYFGPGTRLTVT.

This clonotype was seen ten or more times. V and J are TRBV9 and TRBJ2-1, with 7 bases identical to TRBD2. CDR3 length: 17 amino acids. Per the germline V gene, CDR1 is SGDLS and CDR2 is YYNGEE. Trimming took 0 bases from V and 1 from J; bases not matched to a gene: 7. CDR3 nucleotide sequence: TGTGCCAGCAGCGTAGGGATAGCGGGTCCATCCTACAATGAGCAGTTCTTC. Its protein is CASSVGIAGPSYNEQFF.

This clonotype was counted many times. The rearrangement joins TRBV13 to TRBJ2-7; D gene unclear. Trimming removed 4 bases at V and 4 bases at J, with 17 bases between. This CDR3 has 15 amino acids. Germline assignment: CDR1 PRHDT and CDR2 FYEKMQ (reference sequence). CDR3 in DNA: TGTGCCAGCAGCTCCACCGGGTCCATAGGGTACGAGCAGTACTTC. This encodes CASSSTGSIGYEQYF.

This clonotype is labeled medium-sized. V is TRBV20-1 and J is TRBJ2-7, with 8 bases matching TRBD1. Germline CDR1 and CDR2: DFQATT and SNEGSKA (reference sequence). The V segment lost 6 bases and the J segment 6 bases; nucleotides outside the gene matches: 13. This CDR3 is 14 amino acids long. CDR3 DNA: TGCAGTGCAAATCCTTCCAGGGGGCCGAGCGAGCAGTACTTC. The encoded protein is CSANPSRGPSEQYF.

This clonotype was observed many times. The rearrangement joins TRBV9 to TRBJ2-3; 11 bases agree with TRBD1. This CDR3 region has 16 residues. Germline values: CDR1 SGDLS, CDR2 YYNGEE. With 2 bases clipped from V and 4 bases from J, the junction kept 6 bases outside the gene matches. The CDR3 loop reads CASSVGRTGGADTQYF. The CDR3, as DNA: TGTGCCAGCAGCGTGGGCCGGACAGGGGGCGCAGATACGCAGTATTTT. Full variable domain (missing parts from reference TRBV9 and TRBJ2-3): DSGVTQTPKHLITATGQRVTLRCSPRSGDLSVYWYQQSLDQGLQFLIQYYNGEERAKGNILERFSAQQFPDLHSELNLSSLELGDSALYFCASSVGRTGGADTQYFGPGTRLTVL.

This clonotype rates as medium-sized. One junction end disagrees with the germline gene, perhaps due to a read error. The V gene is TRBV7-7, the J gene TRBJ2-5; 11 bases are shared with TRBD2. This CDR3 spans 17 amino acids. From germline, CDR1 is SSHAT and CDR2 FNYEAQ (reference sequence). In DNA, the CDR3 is TGTGCTAGCAGCCCTTTAGCGGGAGGGCCGGGACAAGAGACCCAGTACTTC. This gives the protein CASSPLAGGPGQETQYF.

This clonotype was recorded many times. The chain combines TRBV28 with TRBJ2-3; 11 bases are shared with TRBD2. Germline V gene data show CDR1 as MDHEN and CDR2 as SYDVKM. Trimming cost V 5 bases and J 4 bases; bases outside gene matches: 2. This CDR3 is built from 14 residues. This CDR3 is CASSTSGGADTQYF. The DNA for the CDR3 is TGTGCCAGCAGTACTAGCGGGGGTGCAGATACGCAGTATTTT. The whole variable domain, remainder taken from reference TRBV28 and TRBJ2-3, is DVKVTQSSRYLVKRTGEKVFLECVQDMDHENMFWYRQDPGLGLRLIYFSYDVKMKEKGDIPEGYSVSREKKERFSLILESASTNQTSMYLCASSTSGGADTQYFGPGTRLTVL.

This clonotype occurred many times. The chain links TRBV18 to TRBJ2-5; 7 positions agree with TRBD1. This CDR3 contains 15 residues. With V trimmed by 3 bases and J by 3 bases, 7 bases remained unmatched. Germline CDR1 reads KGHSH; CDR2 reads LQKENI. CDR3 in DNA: TGTGCCAGCTCACCCTTACCAGGGGGTGAAGAGACCCAGTACTTC. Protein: CASSPLPGGEETQYF. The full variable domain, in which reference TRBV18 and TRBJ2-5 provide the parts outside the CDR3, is NAGVMQNPRHLVRRRGQEARLRCSPMKGHSHVYWYRQLPEEGLKFMVYLQKENIIDESGMPKERFSAEFPKEGPSILRIQQVVRGDSAAYFCASSPLPGGEETQYFGPGTRLLVL.

The CDR3 spells CASSVKWGETQYF. The CDR3 nucleotides read TGTGCCAGCAGCGTAAAATGGGGCGAGACGCAGTATTTT. This chain connects TRBV9 to TRBJ2-3; possible D gene TRBD1, 5 bases. Germline V CDR1 and CDR2: SGDLS, YYNGEE. The CDR3 runs to 13 residues. Trimming cost V 1 base and J 9 bases, with 12 bases left between them.

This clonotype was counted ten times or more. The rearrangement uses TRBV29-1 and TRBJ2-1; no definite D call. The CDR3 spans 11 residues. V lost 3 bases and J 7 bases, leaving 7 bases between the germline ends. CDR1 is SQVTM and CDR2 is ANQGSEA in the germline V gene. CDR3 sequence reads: CSVESFNEQFF. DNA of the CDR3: TGCAGCGTTGAGTCGTTTAATGAGCAGTTCTTC.

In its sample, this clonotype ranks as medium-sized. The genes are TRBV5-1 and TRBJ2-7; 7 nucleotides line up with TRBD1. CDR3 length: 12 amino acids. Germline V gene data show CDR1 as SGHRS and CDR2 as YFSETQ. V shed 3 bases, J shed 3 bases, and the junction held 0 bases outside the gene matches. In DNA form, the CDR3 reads TGCGCCAGCAGCTACAGGGGCTACGAGCAGTACTTC. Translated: CASSYRGYEQYF.

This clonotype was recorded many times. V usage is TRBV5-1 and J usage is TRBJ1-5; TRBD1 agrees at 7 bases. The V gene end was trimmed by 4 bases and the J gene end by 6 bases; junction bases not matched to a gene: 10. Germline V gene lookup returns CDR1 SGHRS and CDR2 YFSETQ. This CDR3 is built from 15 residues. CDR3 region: CASSAEGGRGQPQHF. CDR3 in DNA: TGCGCCAGCAGCGCCGAAGGGGGCAGGGGTCAGCCCCAGCATTTT. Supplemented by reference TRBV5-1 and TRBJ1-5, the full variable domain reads KAGVTQTPRYLIKTRGQQVTLSCSPISGHRSVSWYQQTPGQGLQFLFEYFSETQRNKGNFPGRFSGRQFSNSRSEMNVSTLELGDSALYLCASSAEGGRGQPQHFGDGTRLSIL.

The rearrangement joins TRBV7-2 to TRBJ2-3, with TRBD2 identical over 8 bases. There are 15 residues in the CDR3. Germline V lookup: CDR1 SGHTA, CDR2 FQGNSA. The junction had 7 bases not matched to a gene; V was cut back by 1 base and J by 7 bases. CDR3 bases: TGTGCCAGCAGCTTAGGGACTAGCTCAAAAAATACGCAGTATTTT. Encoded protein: CASSLGTSSKNTQYF.

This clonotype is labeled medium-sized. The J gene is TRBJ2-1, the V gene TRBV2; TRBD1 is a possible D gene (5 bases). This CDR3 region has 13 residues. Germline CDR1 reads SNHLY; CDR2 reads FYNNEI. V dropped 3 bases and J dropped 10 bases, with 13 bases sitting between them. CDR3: CASSDFAGQEQFF. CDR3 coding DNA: TGTGCCAGCAGTGACTTCGCAGGACAAGAGCAGTTCTTC.

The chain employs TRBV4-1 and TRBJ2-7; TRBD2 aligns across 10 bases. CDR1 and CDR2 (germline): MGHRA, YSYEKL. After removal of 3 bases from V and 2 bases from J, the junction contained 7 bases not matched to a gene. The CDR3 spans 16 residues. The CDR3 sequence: CASSQARTSGTYEQYF. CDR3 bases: TGCGCCAGCAGCCAGGCCCGGACTAGCGGTACCTACGAGCAGTACTTC.

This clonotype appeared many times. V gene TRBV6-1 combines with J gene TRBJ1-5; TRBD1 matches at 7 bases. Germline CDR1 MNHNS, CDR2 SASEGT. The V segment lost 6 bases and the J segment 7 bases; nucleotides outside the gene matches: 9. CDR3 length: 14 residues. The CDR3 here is CASSRAGGEQPQHF. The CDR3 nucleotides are TGTGCCAGCAGCAGGGCAGGGGGAGAACAGCCCCAGCATTTT.

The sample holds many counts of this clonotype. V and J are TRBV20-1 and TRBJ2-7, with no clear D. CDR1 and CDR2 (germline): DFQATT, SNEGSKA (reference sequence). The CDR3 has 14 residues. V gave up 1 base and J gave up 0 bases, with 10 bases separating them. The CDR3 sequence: CSARVFASSYEQYF. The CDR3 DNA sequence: TGCAGTGCTAGAGTTTTCGCCAGCTCCTACGAGCAGTACTTC.

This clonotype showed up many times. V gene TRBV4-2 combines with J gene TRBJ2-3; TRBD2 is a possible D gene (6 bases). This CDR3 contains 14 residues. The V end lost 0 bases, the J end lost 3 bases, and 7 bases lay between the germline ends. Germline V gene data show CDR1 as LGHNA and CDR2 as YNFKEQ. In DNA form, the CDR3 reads TGTGCCAGCAGCCAAGATCGGGAGACAGATACGCAGTATTTT. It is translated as CASSQDRETDTQYF.